This entry lists 5 T cell receptor beta chains sequenced from one sample in a study of PD-1 blockade in classical Hodgkin lymphoma. Method: immunoSEQ multiplex PCR; TCRdb's copy keeps in-frame clones and lacks some. This table holds 35,000 to 50,000 clones, around three fifths found once. Time point: cycle 4 day 1 (C4D1), after 6 weeks of nivolumab. Brentuximab vedotin exposure varied among the patients, all of whom had relapsed after autologous stem cell transplantation. Sequenced material: peripheral blood mononuclear cells (PBMCs), taken before the fourth cycle of nivolumab. All receptors derive from a human donor with classical Hodgkin lymphoma.

This chain joins TRBV5-1 and TRBJ2-5; 9 nucleotides line up with TRBD1. The CDR3 contains 16 residues. Germline V lookup: CDR1 SGHRS, CDR2 YFSETQ. The J segment lost 5 bases and the V segment lost 5 bases, leaving 13 bases of the junction unmatched. The CDR3 DNA is TGCGCCAGCAGAGGGGATCCCGGGACAGGGCTCGAGACCCAGTACTTC. It yields the protein CASRGDPGTGLETQYF. The whole variable domain, filled in from reference TRBV5-1 and TRBJ2-5, reads KAGVTQTPRYLIKTRGQQVTLSCSPISGHRSVSWYQQTPGQGLQFLFEYFSETQRNKGNFPGRFSGRQFSNSRSEMNVSTLELGDSALYLCASRGDPGTGLETQYFGPGTRLLVL.

This clone has just a few counts. The chain has TRBV27 and TRBJ1-6; 10 nucleotides align to TRBD1. Germline loops: CDR1 MNHEY, CDR2 SMNVEV (reference sequence). V lost 4 bases and J lost 10; bases outside the gene matches: 7. The CDR3 spans 15 residues. CDR3 DNA: TGTGCCAGCAGTTACCGGACAGGGGGAAACTCACCCCTCCACTTT. This encodes CASSYRTGGNSPLHF.

The chain recombines TRBV27 with TRBJ2-2, with 8 bases identical to TRBD1. CDR3 size: 16 residues. Germline CDR1 is MNHEY and CDR2 is SMNVEV (reference sequence). With V trimmed by 5 bases and J by 4 bases, 9 bases remained unmatched. CDR3 sequence reads: CASSARQGLVTGELFF. The CDR3 DNA reads as TGTGCCAGCAGTGCCAGACAGGGGTTGGTCACCGGGGAGCTGTTTTTT.

The chain uses TRBV7-9 and TRBJ1-5, with 8 bases fitting TRBD1. Germline trimming cut 5 bases from V and 0 bases from J; bases unmatched to any gene: 3. CDR3 length: 15 amino acids. Looked up from germline, CDR1 is SEHNR and CDR2 is FQNEAQ (reference sequence). The CDR3 DNA sequence: TGTGCCAGCAGCGGGACAGGATTTAGCAATCAGCCCCAGCATTTT. Translated: CASSGTGFSNQPQHF.

This chain joins TRBV19 and TRBJ2-1, with 16 bases identical to TRBD2. The CDR3 runs to 17 residues. Germline V lookup: CDR1 LNHDA, CDR2 SQIVND (reference sequence). V lost 5 bases, J lost 5 bases, and 6 bases stayed unmatched. CDR3: CASSRGLAGGPNNEQFF. CDR3 nucleotides: TGTGCCAGTAGTCGGGGACTAGCGGGAGGGCCAAACAATGAGCAGTTCTTC. The full variable domain, its missing parts supplied by reference TRBV19 and TRBJ2-1, is DGGITQSPKYLFRKEGQNVTLSCEQNLNHDAMYWYRQDPGQGLRLIYYSQIVNDFQKGDIAEGYSVSREKKESFPLTVTSAQKNPTAFYLCASSRGLAGGPNNEQFFGPGTRLTVL.